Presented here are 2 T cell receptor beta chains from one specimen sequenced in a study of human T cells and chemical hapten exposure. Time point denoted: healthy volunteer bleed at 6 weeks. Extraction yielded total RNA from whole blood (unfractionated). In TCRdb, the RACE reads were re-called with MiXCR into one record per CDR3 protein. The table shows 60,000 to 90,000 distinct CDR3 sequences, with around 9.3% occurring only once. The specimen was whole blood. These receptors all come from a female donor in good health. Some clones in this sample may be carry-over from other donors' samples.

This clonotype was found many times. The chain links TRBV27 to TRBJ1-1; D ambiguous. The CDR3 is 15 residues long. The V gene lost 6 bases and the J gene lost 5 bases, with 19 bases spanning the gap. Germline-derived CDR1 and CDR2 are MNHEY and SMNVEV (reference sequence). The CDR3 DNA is TGTGCCAGCAGCGCTCCGGACGGGCTCAGAACTGAAGCTTTCTTT. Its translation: CASSAPDGLRTEAFF.

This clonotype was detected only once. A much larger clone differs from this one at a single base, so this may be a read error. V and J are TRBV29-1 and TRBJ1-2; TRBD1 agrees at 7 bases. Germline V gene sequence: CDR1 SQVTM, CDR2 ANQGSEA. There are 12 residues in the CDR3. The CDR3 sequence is CSLHRGESDYTF. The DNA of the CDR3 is TGCAGTCTTCACAGGGGAGAGAGCGACTACACCTTC.